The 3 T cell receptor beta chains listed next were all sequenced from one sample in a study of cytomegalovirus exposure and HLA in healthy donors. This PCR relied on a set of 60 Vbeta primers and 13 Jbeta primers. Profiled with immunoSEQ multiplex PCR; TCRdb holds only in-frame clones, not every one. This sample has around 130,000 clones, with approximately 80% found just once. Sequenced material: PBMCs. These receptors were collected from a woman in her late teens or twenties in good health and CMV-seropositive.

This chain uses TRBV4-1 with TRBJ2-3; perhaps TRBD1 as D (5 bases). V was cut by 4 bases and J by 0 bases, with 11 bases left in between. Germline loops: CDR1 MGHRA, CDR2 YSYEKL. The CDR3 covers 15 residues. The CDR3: CASSPDSASTDTQYF. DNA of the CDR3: TGCGCCAGCAGCCCCGACAGTGCTAGCACAGATACGCAGTATTTT.

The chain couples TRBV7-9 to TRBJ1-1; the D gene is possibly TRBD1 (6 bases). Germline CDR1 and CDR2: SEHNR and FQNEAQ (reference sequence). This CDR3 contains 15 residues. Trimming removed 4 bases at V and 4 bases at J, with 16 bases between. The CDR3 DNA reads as TGTGCCAGCAGCTCGGACTCGGACAGCCTCACTGAAGCTTTCTTT. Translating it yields CASSSDSDSLTEAFF.

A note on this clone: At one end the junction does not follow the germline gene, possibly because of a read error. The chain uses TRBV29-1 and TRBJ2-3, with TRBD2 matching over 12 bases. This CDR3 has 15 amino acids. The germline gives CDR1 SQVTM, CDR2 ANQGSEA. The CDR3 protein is CSVEQGLAGTGTQYF. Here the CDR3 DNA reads TGCAGCGTTGAACAGGGACTAGCGGGTACAGGTACGCAGTATTTT.